One sample yielded the 30 T cell receptor beta chains listed below, sequenced in a study of T cells generated in artificial thymic organoids. Semi-nested PCR with reverse primers in the TRAC or TRBC constant regions amplified each chain separately. One entry per CDR3 protein results from TCRdb running MiXCR on the 5' RACE reads. The sample lists approximately 5,500 distinct CDR3 sequences; roughly a third were seen once. Sequenced material: naive CD8+ T cells from blood. Subset in this sample: CD3+TCRalphabeta+CD8SP T cells; for blood, CD45RO-CCR7+ naive CD8+ T cells. These receptors were obtained from a human donor who gave cord blood stem cells for thymic organoid culture, a cardiac surgery patient who gave postnatal thymus, or a blood donor (not recorded which).

This clonotype was seen a handful of times. The V and J genes are TRBV27 and TRBJ2-1; 7 bases agree with TRBD2. The CDR3 extends over 16 amino acids. From germline, CDR1 is MNHEY and CDR2 SMNVEV (reference sequence). J gave up 0 bases and V 1 base, and 3 bases lay outside the gene matches. This chain's CDR3 is CASSLLLATSYNEQFF. The CDR3 region has the DNA TGTGCCAGCAGTTTATTACTAGCGACCTCCTACAATGAGCAGTTCTTC.

This clonotype appeared once. This rearrangement joins TRBV5-1 to TRBJ2-7; D is undetermined. Germline loops: CDR1 SGHRS, CDR2 YFSETQ. The CDR3 runs to 11 residues. V was clipped by 4 bases and J by 3 bases, with 5 bases between them. The CDR3 reads CASSNDYEQYF. The DNA of the CDR3 is TGCGCCAGCAGCAACGACTACGAGCAGTACTTC.

This chain uses TRBV27 with TRBJ1-1; a possible D gene is TRBD1 (6 bases). Trimming took 5 bases from V and 8 from J, leaving 12 bases between them. CDR1 is MNHEY and CDR2 is SMNVEV in the germline V gene (reference sequence). This CDR3 contains 12 residues. The CDR3 DNA follows: TGTGCCAGCAGTCCCACCGGGACAGAAGCTTTCTTT. As protein: CASSPTGTEAFF.

The chain employs TRBV5-1 and TRBJ2-7, with D unresolved. The V and J ends lost 0 bases and 4 bases respectively, with 14 bases between them. From germline, CDR1 is SGHRS and CDR2 YFSETQ. The CDR3 extends over 15 amino acids. CDR3 coding DNA: TGCGCCAGCAGCTTGGATTCGGAGTCTGGTTACGAGCAGTACTTC. Translation gives CASSLDSESGYEQYF.

The CDR3 region is CASSLGGRPNTEAFF. The CDR3 nucleotides are TGCGCCAGCAGCTTGGGAGGCAGGCCGAACACTGAAGCTTTCTTT. The J gene is TRBJ1-1, the V gene TRBV5-1; D not certain. Between the trimmed V and J ends, which lost 0 bases and 1 base, there was a span of 10 bases. The germline gives CDR1 SGHRS, CDR2 YFSETQ. This CDR3 has 15 amino acids.

The V gene is TRBV24-1, the J gene TRBJ2-7, with D maybe TRBD1 (6 bases). Germline V gene sequence: CDR1 KGHDR, CDR2 SFDVKD. V lost 3 bases, J lost 1 base, and 12 bases lay in between. CDR3 length: 15 residues. As DNA, the CDR3 is TGTGCCACCAGTGATCACGGGACACGGTCCTACGAGCAGTACTTC. It codes for CATSDHGTRSYEQYF.

This clonotype was observed a few times. The chain links TRBV12-3 or TRBV12-4 to TRBJ1-6; 9 nucleotides align to TRBD1. The CDR3 has 16 amino acids. Trimming cost V 6 bases and J 10 bases; bases outside gene matches: 13. The CDR3 here is CASRPPLQGANSPLHF. In nucleotides, the CDR3 is TGTGCCAGCAGACCGCCATTACAGGGGGCCAACTCACCCCTCCACTTT.

In its sample, this clonotype is medium-sized (0.01 to 0.1%). This chain uses TRBV27 with TRBJ2-7; the D gene is possibly TRBD2 (5 bases). The V end lost 2 bases, the J end lost 2 bases, and 7 bases lay between the germline ends. CDR1 MNHEY and CDR2 SMNVEV come from the germline V gene (reference sequence). The CDR3 consists of 13 residues. CDR3 amino acids: CASSLTGTYEQYF. CDR3 coding DNA: TGTGCCAGCAGTTTAACGGGAACCTACGAGCAGTACTTC.

This clonotype has a handful of counts. The chain joins TRBV5-1 to TRBJ2-1; 7 bases align to TRBD2. Unmatched junction bases numbered 10, after V lost 4 bases and J lost 12 bases. CDR3 length: 13 amino acids. The germline CDR1 and CDR2 sequences are SGHRS and YFSETQ. The CDR3 protein is CASSPPGLPTQFF. In DNA form, the CDR3 reads TGCGCCAGCAGCCCTCCGGGACTACCGACGCAGTTCTTC.

This clonotype was observed a few times. This rearrangement joins TRBV20-1 to TRBJ2-3; tentatively, D is TRBD2 (5 bases). Trimming stripped 0 bases from V and 1 base from J, with 8 bases between. CDR1 is DFQATT and CDR2 is SNEGSKA in the germline V gene (reference sequence). This CDR3 region has 14 residues. The CDR3 sequence: CSARDSVRTDTQYF. As DNA, the CDR3 is TGCAGTGCTAGAGATAGCGTGCGCACAGATACGCAGTATTTT.

V and J are TRBV5-4 and TRBJ1-3; D possibly corresponds to TRBD1 (6 bases). Deletions cut 3 bases from V and 2 bases from J, with 9 bases between. Germline V lookup: CDR1 SGHNT, CDR2 YYREEE (reference sequence). This CDR3 contains 14 residues. The CDR3 nucleotides read TGTGCCAGCAGCTATCAGGGGACTGGAAACACCATATATTTT. Its translation is CASSYQGTGNTIYF.

In regard to this clonotype: One base away lies a much larger clone, so this may be a sequencing read error. The J gene is TRBJ2-7, the V gene TRBV7-2; no clear D gene. The germline CDR1 and CDR2 sequences are SGHTA and FQGNSA. This CDR3 region has 13 residues. The CDR3 DNA sequence: TGTGTCAGCACCAGACTGACTTCCTACGAGCAGTACTTC. This gives the protein CVSTRLTSYEQYF.

The table lists this clonotype with a few counts. The rearrangement links TRBV9 to TRBJ1-1; D is unclear. The CDR3 has 13 amino acids. CDR1 SGDLS and CDR2 YYNGEE come from the germline V gene. With 5 bases removed from V and 4 bases from J, the gap between germline ends came to 12 bases. Here the CDR3 DNA reads TGTGCCAGCAGTGAAGGTGGAGGCACTGAAGCTTTCTTT. Translation: CASSEGGGTEAFF. Supplemented by reference TRBV9 and TRBJ1-1, the full variable domain reads DSGVTQTPKHLITATGQRVTLRCSPRSGDLSVYWYQQSLDQGLQFLIQYYNGEERAKGNILERFSAQQFPDLHSELNLSSLELGDSALYFCASSEGGGTEAFFGQGTRLTVV.

This clonotype was picked up a small number of times. The rearrangement joins TRBV27 to TRBJ2-7, with D perhaps TRBD1 (6 bases). V dropped 5 bases and J dropped 3 bases, with 11 bases sitting between them. Germline-derived CDR1 and CDR2 are MNHEY and SMNVEV (reference sequence). This CDR3 contains 13 residues. Here the CDR3 DNA reads TGTGCCAGCAGTGCCAACAGGGTCTACGAGCAGTACTTC. Translation gives CASSANRVYEQYF.

A remark on this clonotype: Germline and junction disagree at one end, which may indicate a read error. This chain uses TRBV19 with TRBJ2-1; 9 positions match TRBD2. The CDR3 runs to 14 residues. Germline V gives CDR1 LNHDA, CDR2 SQIVND (reference sequence). The CDR3 loop is CAGSMGTSFYEQFF. The CDR3 DNA reads as TGTGCCGGTAGTATGGGGACTAGCTTCTATGAGCAGTTCTTC.

Remarks on this clonotype: A clone one base away is much larger, so this may be a read error. The J gene is TRBJ1-2, the V gene TRBV5-4, with 7 bases that match TRBD1. The V and J ends lost 4 bases and 2 bases, in that order; junction bases with no gene match: 5. There are 14 residues in the CDR3. Germline CDR1 reads SGHNT; CDR2 reads YYREEE (reference sequence). The CDR3 DNA follows: TGTGCCAGCAGCCAGGGGACAGTCAACTATGGCTACACCTTC. This translates into CASSQGTVNYGYTF.

This chain connects TRBV9 to TRBJ2-3, with 7 bases that match TRBD1. After removal of 3 bases from V and 4 bases from J, the junction contained 5 bases not matched to a gene. Germline V gene lookup returns CDR1 SGDLS and CDR2 YYNGEE. The CDR3 sequence is 14 residues long. CDR3 DNA: TGTGCCAGCAGCGATACAGGGGCGGCAGATACGCAGTATTTT. Its protein is CASSDTGAADTQYF.

The rearrangement links TRBV27 to TRBJ2-7; 8 nucleotides align to TRBD2. Germline assignment: CDR1 MNHEY and CDR2 SMNVEV (reference sequence). This CDR3 spans 15 amino acids. Trimming took 7 bases from V and 3 from J; bases not matched to a gene: 11. The CDR3 bases are TGTGCCAGCAAAGGCGGGAGGTCTTCCGGCTACGAGCAGTACTTC. Protein product: CASKGGRSSGYEQYF.

This clonotype rates as medium-sized. J is TRBJ2-6 and V is TRBV6-5; no definite D call. Trimming took off 2 bases at V and 0 bases at J, with 11 bases between the two ends. CDR1 is MNHEY and CDR2 is SVGAGI in the germline V gene. The CDR3 consists of 17 residues. The CDR3 is CASSYLYQDSGANVLTF. Written as DNA, the CDR3 is TGTGCCAGCAGTTACCTTTACCAGGACTCTGGGGCCAACGTCCTGACTTTC.

The gene calls are TRBV5-5 and TRBJ1-5; D is ambiguous. This CDR3 comprises 14 residues. The germline gives CDR1 SGHKS, CDR2 YYEKEE (reference sequence). V lost 1 base, J lost 3 bases, and 8 bases lay in between. CDR3 coding DNA: TGTGCCAGCAGCTTGTTAGAGAACAATCAGCCCCAGCATTTT. This codes for CASSLLENNQPQHF.

V is TRBV9 and J is TRBJ1-2; TRBD1 matches 11 bases. V trimming: 1 base; J trimming: 5 bases; junction bases outside the gene matches: 7. In germline, CDR1 is SGDLS, CDR2 YYNGEE. This CDR3 has 16 amino acids. CDR3 nucleotides: TGTGCCAGCAGCGTATCAGGACAGGGGGCGCGGTATGGCTACACCTTC. Its translation: CASSVSGQGARYGYTF.

The V call is TRBV7-9, the J call TRBJ2-1; D not certain. The V end lost 5 bases, the J end lost 10 bases, and 12 bases lay between the germline ends. The CDR3 runs to 12 residues. Per the germline V gene, CDR1 is SEHNR and CDR2 is FQNEAQ (reference sequence). The CDR3 DNA sequence: TGTGCCAGCAGCCCCGGACGTCCCGAGCAGTTCTTC. Its protein is CASSPGRPEQFF.

This sequence joins TRBV11-2 and TRBJ2-3; a weak D match, TRBD2 (6 bases). Germline CDR1 reads SGHAT; CDR2 reads FQNNGV. With 5 bases removed from V and 5 bases from J, the gap between germline ends came to 17 bases. CDR3 length equals 15 residues. The chain's CDR3 is CASSIPDYPKDTQYF. The CDR3 DNA sequence: TGTGCCAGCAGCATTCCGGACTATCCCAAAGATACGCAGTATTTT.

This clonotype was seen a handful of times. This sequence joins TRBV12-2 and TRBJ2-7; TRBD1, as called in the table, went unchecked against the DNA. TRBV12-2 is a documented pseudogene. The CDR3 extends over 13 amino acids. The CDR3, as DNA: TGTGCAAGTCGCTTAGGTGGACAGGGCAGGCAGTACTTC. It yields the protein CASRLGGQGRQYF.

This clonotype is termed medium-sized (0.01 to 0.1%). The chain employs TRBV27 and TRBJ2-1; TRBD1 might be the D (6 bases). Per the germline V gene, CDR1 is MNHEY and CDR2 is SMNVEV (reference sequence). Trimming cost V 2 bases and J 4 bases, with 12 bases left between them. This CDR3 contains 15 residues. In DNA form, the CDR3 reads TGTGCCAGCAGTTTAGGATCCACAGGGTACAATGAGCAGTTCTTC. It is translated as CASSLGSTGYNEQFF.

By proportion, this clonotype is medium-sized. V and J are TRBV29-1 and TRBJ2-3; TRBD1 or TRBD2 may be the D gene (5 bases each). Germline assignment: CDR1 SQVTM and CDR2 ANQGSEA. The V end was cut by 3 bases, the J end by 0 bases, with 16 bases between. This CDR3 has 16 residues. CDR3 region: CSVEEGFGDSTDTQYF. CDR3 coding DNA: TGCAGCGTTGAGGAAGGGTTCGGGGACAGCACAGATACGCAGTATTTT.

The chain recombines TRBV10-1 with TRBJ2-3; 10 nucleotides align to TRBD1. CDR1 is WNHNN and CDR2 is SYGVQD in the germline V gene (reference sequence). The CDR3 runs to 17 residues. V shed 0 bases, J shed 4 bases, and the junction held 7 bases outside the gene matches. In DNA, the CDR3 is TGCGCCAGCAGTGAGTCCGGACAGGGGGTGAGGGCAGATACGCAGTATTTT. The encoded protein is CASSESGQGVRADTQYF.

V gene TRBV15 combines with J gene TRBJ2-7; no clear D gene. V gave up 3 bases and J gave up 4 bases, with 10 bases separating them. CDR1 LNHNV and CDR2 YYDKDF come from the germline V gene (reference sequence). CDR3 length equals 13 residues. The CDR3 loop reads CATSRAWGYEQYF. In DNA, the CDR3 is TGTGCCACCAGCAGGGCCTGGGGTTACGAGCAGTACTTC. The entire variable domain, with the rest obtained from reference TRBV15 and TRBJ2-7, is as follows: DAMVIQNPRYQVTQFGKPVTLSCSQTLNHNVMYWYQQKSSQAPKLLFHYYDKDFNNEADTPDNFQSRRPNTSFCFLDIRSPGLGDTAMYLCATSRAWGYEQYFGPGTRLTVT.

This sequence joins TRBV2 and TRBJ2-7, with unresolved D. The V end lost 6 bases, the J end lost 3 bases, and 6 bases lay between the germline ends. This CDR3 is built from 11 residues. Germline lookup yields CDR1 SNHLY and CDR2 FYNNEI. The CDR3: CASSELYEQYF. Here the CDR3 DNA reads TGTGCCAGCAGCGAACTCTACGAGCAGTACTTC.

This clonotype appeared a few times. The rearrangement uses TRBV29-1 and TRBJ1-2; 7 bases fit TRBD1. CDR1 SQVTM and CDR2 ANQGSEA come from the germline V gene. Trimming removed 5 bases from V and 7 bases from J; junction bases left unmatched: 7. The CDR3 is 12 amino acids. This CDR3 is CSVRDRAAGYTF. The CDR3 bases are TGCAGCGTTCGCGACAGGGCAGCTGGCTACACCTTC.